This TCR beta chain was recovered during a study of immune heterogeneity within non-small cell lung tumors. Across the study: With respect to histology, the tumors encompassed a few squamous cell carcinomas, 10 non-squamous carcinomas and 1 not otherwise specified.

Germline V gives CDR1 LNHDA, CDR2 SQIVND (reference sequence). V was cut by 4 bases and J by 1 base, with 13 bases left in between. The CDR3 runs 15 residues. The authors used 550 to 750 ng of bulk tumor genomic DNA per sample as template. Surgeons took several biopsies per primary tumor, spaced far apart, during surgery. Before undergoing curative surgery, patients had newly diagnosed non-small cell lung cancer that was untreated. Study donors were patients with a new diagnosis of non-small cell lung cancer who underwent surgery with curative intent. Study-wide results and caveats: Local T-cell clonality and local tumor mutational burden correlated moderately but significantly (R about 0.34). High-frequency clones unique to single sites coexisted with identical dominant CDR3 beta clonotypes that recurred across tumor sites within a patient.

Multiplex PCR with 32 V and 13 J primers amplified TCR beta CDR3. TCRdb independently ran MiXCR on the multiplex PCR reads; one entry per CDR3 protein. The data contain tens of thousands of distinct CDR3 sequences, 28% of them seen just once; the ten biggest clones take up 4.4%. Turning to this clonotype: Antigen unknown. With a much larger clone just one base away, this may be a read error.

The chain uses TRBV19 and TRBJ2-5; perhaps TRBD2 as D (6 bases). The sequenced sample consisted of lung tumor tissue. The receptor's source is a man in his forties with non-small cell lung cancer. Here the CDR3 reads CASSRGVLSQETQYF. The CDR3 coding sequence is TGTGCCAGTAGTAGGGGGGTGCTATCCCAAGAGACCCAGTACTTC.